This entry lists 5 T cell receptor beta chains sequenced from one sample in a study of T-cell reconstitution after alpha-beta-depleted transplantation in children. Construction of the TCRbeta library involved unique molecular identifiers. TCRdb reanalysed the PCR reads using MiXCR and keeps one entry per CDR3 protein. The table records a few hundred thousand distinct CDR3 sequences, 25% to 30% of them present only once. The source was PBMCs, collected before TCRalphabeta/CD19-depleted stem cell transplant. Source of these receptors: a boy less than two years old with Wiskott-Aldrich syndrome, due to receive a stem cell transplant.

This clonotype came up a few times. This chain joins TRBV5-1 and TRBJ2-7, with D perhaps matching TRBD2 (6 bases). The CDR3 covers 12 residues. Germline CDR1 reads SGHRS; CDR2 reads YFSETQ. With 5 bases removed from V and 3 bases from J, the gap between germline ends came to 9 bases. The CDR3 DNA sequence: TGCGCCAGCAGTCGGGACTTCTACGAGCAGTACTTC. Residues: CASSRDFYEQYF. Combining the CDR3 with reference TRBV5-1 and TRBJ2-7 gives the whole variable domain KAGVTQTPRYLIKTRGQQVTLSCSPISGHRSVSWYQQTPGQGLQFLFEYFSETQRNKGNFPGRFSGRQFSNSRSEMNVSTLELGDSALYLCASSRDFYEQYFGPGTRLTVT.

There are a few counts of this clonotype. The chain carries TRBV7-6 and TRBJ2-3; D gene ambiguous. The CDR3 contains 15 residues. The ends were cut back, 1 base at V and 6 bases at J, with 14 bases in the middle. From germline, CDR1 is SGHVS and CDR2 FNYEAQ. The CDR3 spells CASSLVNPDMDTQYF. Written as DNA, the CDR3 is TGTGCCAGCAGCTTAGTGAACCCAGACATGGATACGCAGTATTTT.

The chain couples TRBV4-1 to TRBJ2-1, with TRBD2 matching 10 bases. This CDR3 comprises 16 residues. Trimming took 1 base from V and 8 from J; bases not matched to a gene: 8. CDR1 MGHRA and CDR2 YSYEKL come from the germline V gene. This CDR3 reads CASSQGQLAGMDEQFF. CDR3 sequence (DNA): TGCGCCAGCAGCCAAGGCCAACTAGCGGGAATGGATGAGCAGTTCTTC.

The chain employs TRBV12-3 or TRBV12-4 and TRBJ2-1, with D possibly being TRBD1 (6 bases). This CDR3 has 13 amino acids. Trimming removed 5 bases from V and 8 bases from J, with 13 bases in between. The CDR3 DNA reads as TGTGCCAGCAGTGACACAGGGTACCATGAGCAGTTCTTC. This sequence encodes CASSDTGYHEQFF.

This clonotype was counted between two and nine times. CDR3 protein: CASSGGSSSFGDTQYF. The CDR3 region has the DNA TGCGCCAGCAGCGGCGGATCGTCTAGTTTTGGAGATACGCAGTATTTT. The chain couples TRBV5-1 to TRBJ2-3; D unresolved. From germline, CDR1 is SGHRS and CDR2 YFSETQ. V was cut by 4 bases and J by 5 bases, with 20 bases left in between. CDR3 length equals 16 residues.